This TCR beta chain was sequenced for a study of naive and memory T cell subsets. Study results and caveats: In CD4 and CD8 cells, diversity dropped from naive through EMRA. Clonotypes here are unpaired alpha or beta chain sequences.

The CDR3 is made up of 15 amino acids. Germline CDR1 reads SEHNR; CDR2 reads FQNEAQ (reference sequence). Trimming removed 1 base at V and 4 bases at J, with 13 bases between. For this clonotype: The antigen remains unidentified.

EMRA cells were CD45RA+CD27-, and effector memory cells CD45RA-CD27-. Both TRBC1 and TRBC2 were covered by a beta constant-region primer of two equimolar oligonucleotides. Nested alpha and beta constant-region primers with the SP2 primer drove four PCR rounds on ligated cDNA. TCRdb independently ran MiXCR on the UMI-ligation and nested PCR reads; one entry per CDR3 protein. The repertoire consists of under 35,000 distinct CDR3 sequences, with less than 20% occurring once and the leading ten covering under 4%. The chain recombines TRBV7-9 with TRBJ1-2, with D tentatively TRBD1 (6 bases). The TCR was taken from a human donor in good health. The sequenced sample consisted of effector memory CD4+ T cells from blood. Subset denoted: effector memory, CD45RA- CD27-. Written as DNA, the CDR3 is TGTGCCAGCAGCTTAGACGGGGGGGCCCTCTATGGCTACACCTTC. Protein sequence: CASSLDGGALYGYTF.